Sequencing of this TCR beta chain was carried out in a study of Graves' ophthalmopathy and Graves' hyperthyroidism. V lost 2 bases and J lost 5, with 15 bases in between. The CDR3 loop spans 15 amino acids. Amplified material comprised TCR beta CDR3 regions derived from RNA transcripts. Second-round multiplex PCR came after first-round RT-PCR with HTBI primers. TCRdb passed the multiplex PCR reads through MiXCR, listing each CDR3 protein once. In the table there are about 220,000 distinct CDR3 sequences, about 22% of which are singletons. This clonotype was detected many times. The TCR originated in a woman aged 45-65 years with Graves' ophthalmopathy. V gene TRBV12-3 or TRBV12-4 combines with J gene TRBJ1-1; D ambiguous. Sequences were obtained from peripheral blood. CDR3 DNA: TGTGCCAGCAGTTTAAAGTCCCTGCCTGGTACTGAAGCTTTCTTT. It translates to CASSLKSLPGTEAFF.